The clone carrying this TCR beta chain was picked up a small number of times. The antigen is undetermined. This CDR3 has 12 residues. Germline V gives CDR1 SQVTM, CDR2 ANQGSEA. The germline V and J ends were trimmed by 6 bases and 4 bases, with 12 bases remaining between them. The data were obtained in a study of blood T cells in healthy people across ages. Study-level findings and limits: Per-million-T-cell TCR beta diversity fell roughly linearly with age. Unsorted PBMC input precluded a conclusive naive versus antigen-experienced comparison.

Alongside a J-beta primer mix, a sample-barcoded 5' primer served in a second PCR lasting 7 to 11 cycles. One entry per CDR3 protein, called by TCRdb with MiXCR from the 5' RACE reads. The sample lists more than 800,000 distinct CDR3 sequences, roughly 26% occurring once. Individuals who donated were healthy Caucasians from Russia aged about 6 to 100. The receptor was isolated from a woman aged 80 or over in good health. The sample taken for sequencing was blood. The chain couples TRBV29-1 to TRBJ2-5; D may be TRBD2 (6 bases). The CDR3 coding sequence is TGCAGCGTAAGGAGGGCCCGAGAGACCCAGTACTTC. Protein sequence: CSVRRARETQYF.